This entry features one TCR beta chain sequence. Its antigen is as yet unknown. The data were obtained in a study of Ad26.COV2.S vaccination and SARS-CoV-2 variants. Looking at the study overall: Ad26.COV2.S, an intramuscular injection, was given once or twice 56 days apart. Study-level results: Substantial breadth in spike-specific CD8+ and CD4+ T cell responses was reportedly seen after vaccination. Breadth of non-spike TCRs did not differ between vaccinees and placebo recipients.

Clones were sequenced by immunoSEQ multiplex PCR, and TCRdb holds only the in-frame ones, with some missing. The profile shows roughly 350,000 clones, around 89% of them singletons. Treatment specified: some 19 received Ad26.COV2.S at low or high dose, single or two shots; 5 received placebo; per-sample allocation not given. Samples came from day 63 after the first vaccine or placebo injection. Immunization relied on an Ad26 vector, which expressed Wuhan-strain SARS-CoV-2 spike. CDR3 length equals 14 residues. CDR1 SNHLY and CDR2 FYNNEI come from the germline V gene. V lost 5 bases and J 4 bases, leaving 14 bases between the germline ends.

The source material was peripheral blood, sampled in a trial of Ad26.COV2.S vaccine versus placebo. The origin of this receptor is a person aged 18 to 59 who received the Ad26.COV2.S COVID-19 vaccine or a placebo. V gene TRBV2 combines with J gene TRBJ1-1; D possibly corresponds to TRBD1 (5 bases). The CDR3 reads CASSLTQGGTEAFF. CDR3 in DNA: TGTGCCAGCAGTCTAACGCAGGGCGGCACTGAAGCTTTCTTT.